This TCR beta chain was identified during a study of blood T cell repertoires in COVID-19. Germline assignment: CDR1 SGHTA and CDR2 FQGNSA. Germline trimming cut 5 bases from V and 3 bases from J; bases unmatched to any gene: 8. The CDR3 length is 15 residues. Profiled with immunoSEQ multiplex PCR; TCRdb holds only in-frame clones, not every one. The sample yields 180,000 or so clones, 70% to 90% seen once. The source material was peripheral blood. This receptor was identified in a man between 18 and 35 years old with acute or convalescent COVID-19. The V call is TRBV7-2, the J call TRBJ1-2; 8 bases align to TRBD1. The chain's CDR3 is CASSPYQGADYGYTF. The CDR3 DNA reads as TGTGCCAGCAGCCCTTATCAGGGGGCAGACTATGGCTACACCTTC.